Listed below are T cell receptor beta chains from one sample, sequenced in a study of OX40 agonist ivuxolimab in advanced cancers. Generated by immunoSEQ multiplex PCR, the TCRdb table keeps only in-frame clones and is missing some. Among 99,000 or so clones listed, approximately 95% were seen once. Material: CD4+ or CD8+ T cells sorted from blood, obtained in a trial of the OX40 agonist ivuxolimab. The receptors were gathered from an adult with an advanced solid tumor such as melanoma, head and neck, liver or kidney cancer. Each CDR3 is given with its conserved first and last residue. A D gene is named only where the DNA matches it firmly. Only part of the rows carry a size: once, few, many, or a class if the clone is expanded.

>.|TRBV5-6|.|TRBJ2-7
TGTGCCAGCAGCTTCGGGACTGCCTCCTACGAGCAGTACTTC
CASSFGTASYEQYF
>TRBD1|TRBV12-5|.|TRBJ1-4
TGTGCTAGTGGTTCCGGACAGGGGCATGAAAAACTGTTTTTT
CASGSGQGHEKLFF
>TRBD1|TRBV28|.|TRBJ1-5
TGTGCCAGCAGTTTCAGGACAGGTGGACAGCATTTT
CASSFRTGGQHF
>.|TRBV4-3|.|TRBJ1-6
TGCGCCAGCAGCCAGCTCGCTGCGGGTCCCAATTCACCCCTCCACTTT
CASSQLAAGPNSPLHF
>TRBD1|TRBV10-1|once|TRBJ1-5
TGCGCCAGCAGTGGGACAGGGGAAAATCAGCCCCAGCATTTT
CASSGTGENQPQHF
>TRBD2|TRBV9|.|TRBJ2-1
TGTGCCAGCAGCCAGTCCGGGGGGGCCAACAATGAGCAGTTCTTC
CASSQSGGANNEQFF
>.|TRBV9|.|TRBJ2-1
TGTGCCAGCAGCCCGGGGGGCGGGGGTCTTGAGCAGTTCTTC
CASSPGGGGLEQFF
>TRBD2|TRBV7-9|.|TRBJ2-7
TGTGCCAGCAGCCCCGGGACTAGCGGGAGGAGGTACGAGCAGTACTTC
CASSPGTSGRRYEQYF
>.|TRBV10-1|.|TRBJ1-2
TGCGCCAGCAGTGAGACAGTTGATGGGGGCTACACCTTC
CASSETVDGGYTF
>.|TRBV23-1|.|TRBJ2-6
TGCGCCAGCAGTCAAACTTGCAGGGGAGGTGGACCCATCTCTGGGGCCAACGTCCTGACTTTC
CASSQTCRGGGPISGANVLTF
>.|TRBV5-6|.|TRBJ1-2
TGTGCCAGCAGCTTAAGAGGGGTGGGCTATGGCTACACCTTC
CASSLRGVGYGYTF
>TRBD2|TRBV27|.|TRBJ2-7
TGTGCCAGCAGCTTGACGGGACTAGCTCCCTACGAGCAGTACTTC
CASSLTGLAPYEQYF
>TRBD2|TRBV7-2|.|TRBJ2-1
TGTGCCAGCAGCTTCCTAAGCGGGAGGGATGAGCAGTTCTTC
CASSFLSGRDEQFF
>.|TRBV9|.|TRBJ2-5
TGTGCCAGCAGCGTAGCCCAGGGTATGTACTTC
CASSVAQGMYF
>.|TRBV7-9|.|TRBJ1-1
TGTGCCAGCAGCTTAACAGGGAAGGGTGAAGCTTTCTTT
CASSLTGKGEAFF
>.|TRBV10-3|.|TRBJ2-5
TGTGCCATCAGTGAGGGGGAGACCCAGTACTTC
CAISEGETQYF
>.|TRBV6-6|.|TRBJ2-6
TGTGCCAGCGACCCTGGGGCCAACGTCCTGACTTTC
CASDPGANVLTF
>TRBD2|TRBV7-2|.|TRBJ2-3
TGTGCCAGCAGCTTATCTTGGACTAGCGGGAGCACAGATACGCAGTATTTT
CASSLSWTSGSTDTQYF
>TRBD2|TRBV19|.|TRBJ2-1
TGTGCCAGTAGTATAGATGAAATAGCGGGCGTCGACTACAATGAGCAGTTCTTC
CASSIDEIAGVDYNEQFF
>TRBD1|TRBV5-1|.|TRBJ2-5
TGCGCCAGCAGCGCGGGACAGGGAGAGGATGAGACCCAGTACTTC
CASSAGQGEDETQYF
>.|TRBV5-4|.|TRBJ1-1
TGTGCCAGCAGCTCCCGAGAAAATGAAGCTTTCTTT
CASSSRENEAFF
>.|TRBV28|.|TRBJ1-5
TGTGCCAGCAGTTTATCCAGAGCTGGCAATCAGCCCCAGCATTTT
CASSLSRAGNQPQHF
>.|TRBV18|once|TRBJ2-3
TGTGCCAGCTCACCCAGGGTATTGGGCACAGATACGCAGTATTTT
CASSPRVLGTDTQYF
>.|TRBV19|few|TRBJ1-5
TGTGCCAGTAGGGGACATCTCGGTGGAGGGGAACCCCAGCATTTT
CASRGHLGGGEPQHF
>TRBD1|TRBV7-3|.|TRBJ2-7
TGTGCCAGCAGCTTAGGACAGGGGGCGGCCGAGCAGTACTTC
CASSLGQGAAEQYF
>.|TRBV27|once|TRBJ1-1
TGTGCCAGCAGTTCCCCTGGGTATACTGAAGCTTTCTTT
CASSSPGYTEAFF
>TRBD2|TRBV7-7|.|TRBJ2-5
TGTGCCAGCAGCTTAAAGCGGGATCTTTTTGAGACCCAGTACTTC
CASSLKRDLFETQYF
>.|TRBV27|.|TRBJ2-5
TGTGCCAGCAGTGGGGGCTTAGGGACCCAGTACTTC
CASSGGLGTQYF
>.|TRBV19|.|TRBJ2-1
TGTGCCAGTAGTATGGGGCGTGCCCTACAATACAATGAGCAGTTCTTC
CASSMGRALQYNEQFF
>.|TRBV9|.|TRBJ2-7
TGTGCCAGCAGCGCACACTGGGGGACCGGGGTGGAGCAGTACTTC
CASSAHWGTGVEQYF
>.|TRBV27|.|TRBJ2-1
TGTGCCAGCATAGGTGGGCCGGGTGAGCAGTTCTTC
CASIGGPGEQFF
>.|TRBV11-2|.|TRBJ1-1
TGTGCCAGCAGCTTAGCAGGGGCGGACACTGAAGCTTTCTTT
CASSLAGADTEAFF
>.|TRBV6-5|.|TRBJ1-5
TGTGCCAGCAGACCCACAGGGAATCAGCCCCAGCATTTT
CASRPTGNQPQHF
>.|TRBV5-4|.|TRBJ2-2
TGTGCCAGCAGCTTGGAGGGATTGAACACCGGGGAGCTGTTTTTT
CASSLEGLNTGELFF
>TRBD2|TRBV11-2|once|TRBJ2-5
TGTGCCAGCAGCTCGAGACTAGCGGGGTCGGTAGAGACCCAGTACTTC
CASSSRLAGSVETQYF
>.|TRBV28|.|TRBJ1-3
TGTGCCAGCAGTTTTTTCAGGGTTCTCTCTGGAAACACCATATATTTT
CASSFFRVLSGNTIYF
>TRBD1|TRBV5-1|.|TRBJ2-1
TGCGCCAGCAGCTTGGTGGGACAGGGTTACAATGAGCAGTTCTTC
CASSLVGQGYNEQFF
>TRBD2|TRBV10-3|.|TRBJ2-1
TGTGCCATCAGTGAGTCGGGGGCGGGAGGAGAATTCTTC
CAISESGAGGEFF
>.|TRBV9|.|TRBJ1-2
TGTGCCAGCAGCGTAGCTAAATTCTCTAACTATGGCTACACCTTC
CASSVAKFSNYGYTF
>TRBD1|TRBV7-9|.|TRBJ2-1
TGTGCCAGCAGCTCGGACAGGGGCAATGAGCAGTTCTTC
CASSSDRGNEQFF
>TRBD2|TRBV6-5|once|TRBJ2-4
TGTGCCAGCAGTTACAGCGGGGAGCAGGGCATTCAGTACTTC
CASSYSGEQGIQYF
>.|TRBV9|.|TRBJ1-2
TGTGCCAGCAGCGTAGATGGCACTCCTAACTATGGCTACACCTTC
CASSVDGTPNYGYTF
>.|TRBV6-1|.|TRBJ2-7
TGTGCCAGCAGTGAAGCGGGGCTAGCTTTCGCCTACGAGCAGTACTTC
CASSEAGLAFAYEQYF
>TRBD2|TRBV6-5|.|TRBJ2-5
TGTGCCAGCAAGGGAGGGCGGGAGACCCAGTACTTC
CASKGGRETQYF
>TRBD1|TRBV9|.|TRBJ2-4
TGTGCCAGCAGCGTCACAGGGGGCGGGGACATTCAGTACTTC
CASSVTGGGDIQYF
>.|TRBV14|.|TRBJ1-1
TGTGCCAGCAGCCACCCATGGGGCCGAGGGACTGAAGCTTTCTTT
CASSHPWGRGTEAFF
>.|TRBV28|.|TRBJ1-5
TGTGCCAGCAGTGACGGGGGATGGCAGCCCCAGCATTTT
CASSDGGWQPQHF
>TRBD2|TRBV14|.|TRBJ2-1
TGTGCCAGCAGCCAAGCATTAGCGGGATTATTTGATGAGCAGTTCTTC
CASSQALAGLFDEQFF
>TRBD2|TRBV6-5|.|TRBJ2-7
TGTGCCAGCAGTTGGACTAGCGGGTACGAGCAGTACTTC
CASSWTSGYEQYF
>TRBD1|TRBV28|.|TRBJ1-2
TGTGCCAGCACCGATCCAGGGGGATACTATGGCTACACCTTC
CASTDPGGYYGYTF
>TRBD1|TRBV7-9|.|TRBJ2-3
TGTGCCAGCAGCCCTCGACAGGGACCTAGCACAGATACGCAGTATTTT
CASSPRQGPSTDTQYF
>TRBD1|TRBV23-1|.|TRBJ2-1
TGCGCCAGCAGTCGAGGGACAGGGGGCAATGAGCAGTTCTTC
CASSRGTGGNEQFF
>TRBD2|TRBV10-1|.|TRBJ2-1
TGCGCCAGCAGTGATACCCGGGGGGGCGCTGAGCAGTTCTTC
CASSDTRGGAEQFF
>.|TRBV7-2|.|TRBJ2-7
TGTGCCAGCAGCTTAGGCAGGAACTACGAGCAGTACTTC
CASSLGRNYEQYF
>.|TRBV7-9|.|TRBJ1-2
TGTGCCAGCAGCTCCCAGGGGACTAATGGCTACACCTTC
CASSSQGTNGYTF